This TCR beta chain stems from a study of regulatory T cells in long-lasting Graves disease. Time point indicated: newly diagnosed GD, antithyroid drugs for less than 3 months. RNA isolated from PBMCs was used to make the TCR library. The CDR3 sequence is 15 residues long. Germline lookup yields CDR1 ENHRY and CDR2 SYGVKD. The V and J ends lost 0 bases and 5 bases respectively, with 14 bases between them. Sequencing libraries for TCR beta were prepared with iRepertoire HTBI primers and Arm-PCR of CDR3 regions. TCRdb reanalysed the multiplex PCR reads using MiXCR and keeps one entry per CDR3 protein. The sample lists just over 600,000 distinct CDR3 sequences, roughly 15% seen once, with around 18% in the top ten. The data were also submitted as part of a second study, on T cells in Graves' hyperthyroidism and ophthalmopathy. That source adds: Most clonotypes that expanded in the thyroid above 0.001 also showed up in blood. Onset of ophthalmopathy came a median approximately 6.5 months after the model predicted it.

This clonotype was obtained from a woman under 40 with Graves disease. The sample was peripheral blood mononuclear cells (PBMCs), taken at new diagnosis, from a patient treated with antithyroid drugs. The chain uses TRBV10-3 and TRBJ2-7; no reliable D call. CDR3 protein: CAISESPASVDEQYF. The CDR3 region has the DNA TGTGCCATCAGTGAGTCTCCTGCTAGTGTGGACGAGCAGTACTTC.